This TCR beta chain was obtained from a study of shared clonotypes between healthy human individuals. Background on the study: Donors, aged 18 to 49, were a couple of women and a few men.

Replicate PCRs for sorted subsets used approximately 220 ng DNA; this equaled 25,000 to 35,000 T cell genomes. Assay used: immunoSEQ multiplex PCR; TCRdb lists only in-frame clones, some missing. Of approximately 940,000 clones listed, approximately 80% are singletons. Regarding the study as a whole: What naive subsets generally showed was a larger estimated richness than memory subsets showed.

To note about this clone: What it binds is not known.

The CDR3 sequence is 14 residues long. Germline assignment: CDR1 GTSNPN and CDR2 SVGIG (reference sequence). V lost 2 bases to trimming and J lost 2 bases, with 13 bases between them. This chain joins TRBV30 and TRBJ2-7, with D possibly matching TRBD1 (5 bases). This receptor was obtained from a man between 18 and 35 years old in good health. The specimen was memory CD4+ T cells sorted from blood. As for subset: CD45RA-negative fraction. The CDR3 loop is CAWSLTGGPYEQYF. CDR3 coding DNA: TGTGCCTGGAGTTTAACAGGTGGACCCTACGAGCAGTACTTC.